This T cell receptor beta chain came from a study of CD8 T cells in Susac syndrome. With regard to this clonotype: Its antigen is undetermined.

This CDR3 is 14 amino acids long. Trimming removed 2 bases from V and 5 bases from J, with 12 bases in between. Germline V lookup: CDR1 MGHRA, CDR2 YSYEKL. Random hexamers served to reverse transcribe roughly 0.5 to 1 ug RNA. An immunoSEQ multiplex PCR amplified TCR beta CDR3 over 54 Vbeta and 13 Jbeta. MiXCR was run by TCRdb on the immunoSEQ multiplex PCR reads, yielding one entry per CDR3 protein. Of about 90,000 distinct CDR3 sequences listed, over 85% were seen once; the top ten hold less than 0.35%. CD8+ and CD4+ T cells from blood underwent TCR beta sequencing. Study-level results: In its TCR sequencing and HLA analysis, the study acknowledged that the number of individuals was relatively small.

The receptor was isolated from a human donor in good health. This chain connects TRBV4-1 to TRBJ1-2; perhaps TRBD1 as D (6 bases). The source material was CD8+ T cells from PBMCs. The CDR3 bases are TGCGCCAGCAGCCAACCTGACAGGCCATATGGCTACACCTTC. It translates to CASSQPDRPYGYTF.